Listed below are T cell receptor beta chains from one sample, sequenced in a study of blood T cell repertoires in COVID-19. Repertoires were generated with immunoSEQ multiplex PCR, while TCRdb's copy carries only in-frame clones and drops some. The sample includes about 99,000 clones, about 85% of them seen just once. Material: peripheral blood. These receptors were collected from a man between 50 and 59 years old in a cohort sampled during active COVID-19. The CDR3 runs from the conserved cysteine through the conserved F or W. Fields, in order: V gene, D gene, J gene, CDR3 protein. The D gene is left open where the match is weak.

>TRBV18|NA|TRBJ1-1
CASSPGLSNTEAFF
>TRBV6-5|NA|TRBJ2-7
CASSYDRNTYEQYF
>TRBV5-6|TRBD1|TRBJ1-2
CASSLVTGDYGYTF
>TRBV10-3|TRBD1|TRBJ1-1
CAISESARGSAEAFF
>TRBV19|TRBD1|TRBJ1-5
CASSILRGLGQPQHF
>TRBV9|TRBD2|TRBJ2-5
CASSLYGTSGQETQYF
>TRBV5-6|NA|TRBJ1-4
CASSSQGYEKLFF
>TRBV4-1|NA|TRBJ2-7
CASSQELQPGYEQYF
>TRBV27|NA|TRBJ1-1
CASSTGLSEAFF
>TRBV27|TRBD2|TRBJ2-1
CASSFGSGGLYNEQFF
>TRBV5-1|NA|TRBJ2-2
CASKGVTGGTGELFF
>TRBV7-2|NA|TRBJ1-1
CASSLAIGGYTEAFF
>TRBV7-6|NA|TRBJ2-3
CASSLGSRGSTDTQYF
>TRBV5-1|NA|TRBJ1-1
CASSLAGSNTEAFF
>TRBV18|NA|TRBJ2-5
CASSPGQGETQYF
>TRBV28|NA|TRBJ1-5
CASRQDQPQHF
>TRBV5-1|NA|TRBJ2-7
CASSFQGYSYEQYF
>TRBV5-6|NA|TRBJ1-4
CASSLGGLRTNEKLFF
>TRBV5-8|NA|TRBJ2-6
CASSARSGGTGANVLTF
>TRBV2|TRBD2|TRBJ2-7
CACARGGSYEQYF
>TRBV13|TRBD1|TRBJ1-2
CASSLRITGVGGYTF
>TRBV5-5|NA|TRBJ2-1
CASSLGLSYNEQFF
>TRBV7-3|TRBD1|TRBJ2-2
CASSPYSQGMNTGELFF
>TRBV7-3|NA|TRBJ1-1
CASSSNWNTEAFF
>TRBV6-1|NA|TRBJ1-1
CASSERGFAEAFF
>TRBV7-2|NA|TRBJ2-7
CASSFSGGSRDEQYF
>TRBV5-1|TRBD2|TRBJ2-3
CASTPGGAGVTDTQYF
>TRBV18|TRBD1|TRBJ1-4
CAGRQGTNEKLFF
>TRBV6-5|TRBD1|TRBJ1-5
CASSLDRAPNQPQHF
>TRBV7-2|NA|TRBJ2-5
CASSFGQRETQYF
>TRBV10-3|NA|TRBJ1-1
CAISESRQLGAEAFF
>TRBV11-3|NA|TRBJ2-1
CASSLSASPRQFF
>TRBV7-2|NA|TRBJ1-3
CASSLEQANSGNTIYF
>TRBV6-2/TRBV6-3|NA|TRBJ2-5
CASSDYKTQYF
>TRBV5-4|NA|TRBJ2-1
CASSPLGGDYNEQFF
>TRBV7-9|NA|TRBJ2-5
CASSLEGSMETQYF
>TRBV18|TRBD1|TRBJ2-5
CASSPGQQETQYF
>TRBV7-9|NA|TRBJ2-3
CASSLYRDTDTQYF
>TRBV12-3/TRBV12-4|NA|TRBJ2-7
CASSFTQGEQYF
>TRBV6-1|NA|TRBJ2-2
CASSEATVGELFF
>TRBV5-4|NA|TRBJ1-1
CASSQQGTTEAFF
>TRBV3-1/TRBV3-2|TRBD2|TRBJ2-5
CASSQEGTSGDIQETQYF
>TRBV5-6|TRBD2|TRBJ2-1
CASSSLLAGEYNEQFF